Below, one TCR beta chain is given with its context. Its matching antigen is unknown. This table comes from immunoSEQ multiplex PCR, and its TCRdb copy is limited to in-frame clones, with some not included. The table includes 150,000 or so clones, around nine tenths detected once. CDR1 is KGHSH, CDR2 LQKENI, per germline. V was pared by 6 bases and J by 3 bases, with 12 bases between. The CDR3 consists of 13 residues. The donors belonged to the 120-subject validation cohort, separate from the roughly 670-subject first cohort. The data originate from a study of cytomegalovirus exposure and HLA in healthy donors. Points from the study as a whole: Altogether, 150 to 200 TCR beta chains were recorded as cytomegalovirus-associated.

The TCR was taken from a young woman in good health and CMV-seronegative. Sequencing input: PBMCs. This sequence joins TRBV18 and TRBJ2-7; TRBD1 might be the D (6 bases). CDR3 region: CASSHADSYEQYF. The CDR3 DNA is TGTGCCAGCTCGCATGCGGACAGCTACGAGCAGTACTTC.